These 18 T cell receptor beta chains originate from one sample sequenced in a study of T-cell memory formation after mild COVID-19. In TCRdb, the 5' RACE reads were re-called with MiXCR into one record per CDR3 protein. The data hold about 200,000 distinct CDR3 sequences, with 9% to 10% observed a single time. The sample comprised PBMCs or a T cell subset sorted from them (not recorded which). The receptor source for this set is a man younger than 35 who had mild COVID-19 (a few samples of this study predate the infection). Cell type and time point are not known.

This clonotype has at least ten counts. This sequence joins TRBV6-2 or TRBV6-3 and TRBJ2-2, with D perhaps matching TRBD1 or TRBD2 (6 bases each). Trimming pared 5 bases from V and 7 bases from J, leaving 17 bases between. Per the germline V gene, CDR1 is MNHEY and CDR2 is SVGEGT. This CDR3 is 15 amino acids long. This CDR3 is CASSPGRGLNGELFF. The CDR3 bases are TGTGCCAGCAGTCCCGGCCGGGGGCTTAACGGGGAGCTGTTTTTT.

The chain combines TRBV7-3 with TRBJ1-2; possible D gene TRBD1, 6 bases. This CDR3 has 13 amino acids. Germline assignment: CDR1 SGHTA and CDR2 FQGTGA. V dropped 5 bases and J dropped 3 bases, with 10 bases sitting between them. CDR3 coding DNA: TGTGCCAGCAGCCGGGGGCAGGACTATGGCTACACCTTC. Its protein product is CASSRGQDYGYTF.

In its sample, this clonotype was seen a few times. For the CDR3, the DNA is TGCAGTGCTAGGAAGGGGGCGGGGGACACCGGGGAGCTGTTTTTT. This sequence encodes CSARKGAGDTGELFF. This chain connects TRBV20-1 to TRBJ2-2; perhaps D is TRBD1 or TRBD2 (7 bases each). V was pared by 3 bases and J by 3 bases, with 14 bases between. In germline, CDR1 is DFQATT, CDR2 SNEGSKA (reference sequence). This CDR3 spans 15 amino acids.

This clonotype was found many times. CDR3 nucleotides: TGTGCCAGCAGTCGTGGACTAGCGGGATTGTACAATGAGCAGTTCTTC. Encoded protein: CASSRGLAGLYNEQFF. The V call is TRBV28, the J call TRBJ2-1, with TRBD2 matching 12 bases. In germline, CDR1 is MDHEN, CDR2 SYDVKM. Trimming cost V 5 bases and J 4 bases; bases outside gene matches: 6. The CDR3 totals 16 residues.

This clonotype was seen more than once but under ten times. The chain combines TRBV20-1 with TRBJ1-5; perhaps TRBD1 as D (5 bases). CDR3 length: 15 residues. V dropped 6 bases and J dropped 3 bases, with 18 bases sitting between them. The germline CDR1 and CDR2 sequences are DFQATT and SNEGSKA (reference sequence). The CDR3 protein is CSAKAGGPTNQPQHF. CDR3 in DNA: TGCAGTGCCAAAGCGGGGGGTCCCACCAATCAGCCCCAGCATTTT.

CDR3 region: CASSTDGTNTEAFF. The CDR3 DNA sequence: TGTGCCAGCAGTACCGACGGGACGAACACTGAAGCTTTCTTT. The chain carries TRBV12-3 or TRBV12-4 and TRBJ1-1, with a weak D call TRBD1 (5 bases). The CDR3 length is 14 residues. The V gene lost 5 bases and the J gene lost 1 base, with 11 bases spanning the gap.

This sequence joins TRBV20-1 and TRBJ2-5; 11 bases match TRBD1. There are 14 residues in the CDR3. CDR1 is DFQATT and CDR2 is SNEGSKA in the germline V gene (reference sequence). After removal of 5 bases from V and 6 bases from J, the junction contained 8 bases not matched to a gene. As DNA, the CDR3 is TGCAGTGCTGGCCGGACAGGGGGCGCGAAGACCCAGTACTTC. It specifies CSAGRTGGAKTQYF.

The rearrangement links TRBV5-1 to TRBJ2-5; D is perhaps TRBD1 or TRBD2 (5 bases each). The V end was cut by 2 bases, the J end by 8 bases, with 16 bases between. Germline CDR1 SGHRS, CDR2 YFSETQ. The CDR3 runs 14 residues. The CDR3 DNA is TGCGCCAGCAGCTTCTCCGGGACCCCTCTAACCCAGTACTTC. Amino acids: CASSFSGTPLTQYF.

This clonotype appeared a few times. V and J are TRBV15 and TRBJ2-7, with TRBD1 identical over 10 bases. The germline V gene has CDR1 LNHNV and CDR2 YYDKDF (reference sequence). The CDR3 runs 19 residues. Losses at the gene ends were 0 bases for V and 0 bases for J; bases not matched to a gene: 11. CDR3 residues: CATSRDSLLGTGASYEQYF. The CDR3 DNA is TGTGCCACCAGCAGAGACTCATTACTAGGGACAGGGGCCTCCTACGAGCAGTACTTC.

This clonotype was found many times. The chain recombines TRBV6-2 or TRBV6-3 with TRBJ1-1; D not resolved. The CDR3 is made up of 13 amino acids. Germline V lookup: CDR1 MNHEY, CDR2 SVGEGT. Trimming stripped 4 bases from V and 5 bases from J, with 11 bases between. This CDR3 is CASSLSGGTEAFF. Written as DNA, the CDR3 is TGTGCCAGCAGTTTATCAGGAGGGACTGAAGCTTTCTTT.

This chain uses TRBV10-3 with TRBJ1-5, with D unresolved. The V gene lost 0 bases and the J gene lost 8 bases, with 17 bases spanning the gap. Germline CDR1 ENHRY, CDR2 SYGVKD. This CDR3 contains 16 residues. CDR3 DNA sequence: TGTGCCATCAGTGAGTCGAGTAATACGGTTTCTAAGCCCCAGCATTTT. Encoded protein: CAISESSNTVSKPQHF.

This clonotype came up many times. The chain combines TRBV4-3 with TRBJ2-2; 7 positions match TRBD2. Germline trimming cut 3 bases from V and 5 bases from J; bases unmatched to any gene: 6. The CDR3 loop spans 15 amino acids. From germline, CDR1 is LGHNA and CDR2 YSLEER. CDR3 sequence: CASSHRGAGTGELFF. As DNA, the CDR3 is TGCGCCAGCAGCCATAGGGGAGCGGGGACCGGGGAGCTGTTTTTT.

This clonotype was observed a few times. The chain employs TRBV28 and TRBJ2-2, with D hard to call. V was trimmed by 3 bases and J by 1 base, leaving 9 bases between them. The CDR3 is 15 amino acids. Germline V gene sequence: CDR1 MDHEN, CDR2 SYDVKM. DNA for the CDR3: TGTGCCAGCAGTTTGGCTACCCTGAACACCGGGGAGCTGTTTTTT. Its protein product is CASSLATLNTGELFF.

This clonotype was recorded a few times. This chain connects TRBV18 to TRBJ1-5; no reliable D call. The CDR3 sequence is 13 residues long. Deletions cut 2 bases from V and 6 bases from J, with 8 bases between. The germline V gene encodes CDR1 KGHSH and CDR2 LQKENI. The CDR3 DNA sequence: TGTGCCAGCTCACCAGGGGAGTCTCAGCCCCAGCATTTT. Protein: CASSPGESQPQHF.

CDR3 sequence: CASSPSRTDYGYTF. Here the CDR3 DNA reads TGTGCCAGCAGCCCAAGTCGGACGGATTATGGCTACACCTTC. This sequence joins TRBV7-9 and TRBJ1-2; D ambiguous. From germline, CDR1 is SEHNR and CDR2 FQNEAQ (reference sequence). The V end was cut by 5 bases, the J end by 5 bases, with 15 bases between. The CDR3 covers 14 residues.

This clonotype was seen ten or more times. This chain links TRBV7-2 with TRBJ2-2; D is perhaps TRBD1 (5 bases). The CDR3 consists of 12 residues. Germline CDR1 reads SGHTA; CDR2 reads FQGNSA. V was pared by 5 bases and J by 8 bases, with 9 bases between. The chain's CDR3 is CASSRHRGELFF. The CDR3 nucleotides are TGTGCCAGCAGCCGCCACAGGGGGGAGCTGTTTTTT. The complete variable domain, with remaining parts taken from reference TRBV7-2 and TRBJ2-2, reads GAGVSQSPSNKVTEKGKDVELRCDPISGHTALYWYRQSLGQGLEFLIYFQGNSAPDKSGLPSDRFSAERTGGSVSTLTIQRTQQEDSAVYLCASSRHRGELFFGEGSRLTVL.

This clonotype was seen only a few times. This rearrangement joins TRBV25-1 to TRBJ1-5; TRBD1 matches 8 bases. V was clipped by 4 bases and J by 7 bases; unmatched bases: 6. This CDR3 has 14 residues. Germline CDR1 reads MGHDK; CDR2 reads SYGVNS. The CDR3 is CASSATGVRQPQHF. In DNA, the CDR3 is TGTGCCAGCAGTGCGACAGGGGTCCGGCAGCCCCAGCATTTT.

CDR3 sequence reads: CASTKAAVGEKLFF. In DNA, the CDR3 is TGTGCCAGCACCAAAGCGGCGGTTGGTGAAAAACTGTTTTTT. The V and J genes are TRBV7-2 and TRBJ1-4; no definite D call. Germline lookup yields CDR1 SGHTA and CDR2 FQGNSA. This CDR3 spans 14 amino acids. V was pared by 7 bases and J by 7 bases, with 16 bases between. Supplemented by reference TRBV7-2 and TRBJ1-4, the full variable domain reads GAGVSQSPSNKVTEKGKDVELRCDPISGHTALYWYRQSLGQGLEFLIYFQGNSAPDKSGLPSDRFSAERTGGSVSTLTIQRTQQEDSAVYLCASTKAAVGEKLFFGSGTQLSVL.